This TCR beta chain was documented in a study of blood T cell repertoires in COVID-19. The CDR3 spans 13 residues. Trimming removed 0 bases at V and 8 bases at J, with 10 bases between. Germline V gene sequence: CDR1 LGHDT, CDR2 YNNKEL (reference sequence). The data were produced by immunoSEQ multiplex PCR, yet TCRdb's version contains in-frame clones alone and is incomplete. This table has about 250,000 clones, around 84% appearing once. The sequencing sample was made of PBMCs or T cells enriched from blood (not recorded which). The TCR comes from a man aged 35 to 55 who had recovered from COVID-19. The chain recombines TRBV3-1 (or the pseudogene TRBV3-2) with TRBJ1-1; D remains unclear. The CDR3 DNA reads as TGTGCCAGCAGCCAAGACGGCACTACCGAAGCTTTCTTT. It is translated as CASSQDGTTEAFF.